This entry concerns a single T cell receptor beta chain. Its matching antigen is unknown. The sample is drawn from a study of cytomegalovirus exposure and HLA in healthy donors. General observations from the study: Donor immune exposure was known only as CMV serostatus.

The PCR employed 60 Vbeta primers together with 13 Jbeta primers. Profiled with immunoSEQ multiplex PCR; TCRdb holds only in-frame clones, not every one. Here the sample spans under 200,000 clones, just over 75% being singletons. The V gene's germline CDR1 is SGHTS and CDR2 YDEGEE. Trimming took 9 bases from V and 4 from J, leaving 19 bases between them. This CDR3 region has 14 residues. Sequences were obtained from PBMCs. This chain connects TRBV5-8 to TRBJ1-2; a possible D gene is TRBD1 (5 bases). This clonotype originated in a woman younger than 45 in good health and CMV-seropositive. The CDR3 loop reads CANPPGEGVYGYTF. CDR3 coding DNA: TGTGCCAACCCACCGGGGGAGGGTGTCTATGGCTACACCTTC.